These T cell receptor beta chains were read from a single sample in a study of T cell responses to AZD1222 COVID-19 vaccine. Produced via immunoSEQ multiplex PCR; TCRdb's table is partial and in-frame only. The data show roughly 35,000 clones, approximately 86% seen once. The sequenced sample was peripheral blood, obtained on day 0 of AZD1222 vaccination. The receptors here all came from an adult in good health. Each CDR3 is given with its conserved first and last residue. The order of the fields is J gene, V gene, clone size, D gene, CDR3 protein. A D gene is named only where the DNA matches it firmly. Clone sizes are given selectively: once, few, many, or a class where the clone is expanded.

j_call: TRBJ1-1
v_call: TRBV6-2/TRBV6-3
clone_size: -
d_call: TRBD1
cdr3_aa: CASRPFQGGGTEAFF

j_call: TRBJ2-1
v_call: TRBV6-5
clone_size: -
d_call: TRBD1
cdr3_aa: CASRRTGTGNEQFF

j_call: TRBJ1-3
v_call: TRBV28
clone_size: -
d_call: -
cdr3_aa: CASCPRGNTIYF

j_call: TRBJ1-1
v_call: TRBV2
clone_size: -
d_call: TRBD1
cdr3_aa: CPGGNTEAFF

j_call: TRBJ2-5
v_call: TRBV2
clone_size: -
d_call: TRBD2
cdr3_aa: CASSELSGGVRLYF

j_call: TRBJ2-7
v_call: TRBV7-2
clone_size: -
d_call: -
cdr3_aa: CASSLLEAYEQYF

j_call: TRBJ2-4
v_call: TRBV2
clone_size: -
d_call: -
cdr3_aa: CASSDIRGGRLAKNIQYF

j_call: TRBJ2-1
v_call: TRBV9
clone_size: few
d_call: TRBD2
cdr3_aa: CASSPRGSGSNEQFF

j_call: TRBJ2-1
v_call: TRBV18
clone_size: -
d_call: TRBD2
cdr3_aa: CASSPVRTSGRGIEENEQFF

j_call: TRBJ2-7
v_call: TRBV19
clone_size: -
d_call: TRBD1
cdr3_aa: CASSIGGGVYEQYF

j_call: TRBJ2-2
v_call: TRBV12-3/TRBV12-4
clone_size: few
d_call: -
cdr3_aa: CASSYSSTGELFF

j_call: TRBJ1-5
v_call: TRBV6-1
clone_size: -
d_call: TRBD1
cdr3_aa: CASSETTGGQPQHF

j_call: TRBJ2-1
v_call: TRBV7-3
clone_size: -
d_call: -
cdr3_aa: CASSLGSTYNEQFF

j_call: TRBJ2-3
v_call: TRBV7-6
clone_size: -
d_call: TRBD2
cdr3_aa: CASSLAPAGGTDTQYF

j_call: TRBJ2-1
v_call: TRBV24-1
clone_size: -
d_call: -
cdr3_aa: CATSDLGGPGDEQFF

j_call: TRBJ2-2
v_call: TRBV11-2
clone_size: -
d_call: TRBD2
cdr3_aa: CASSLEGRGGGTGELFF

j_call: TRBJ1-6
v_call: TRBV27
clone_size: -
d_call: -
cdr3_aa: CASSLDNSPLHF

j_call: TRBJ2-7
v_call: TRBV6-2/TRBV6-3
clone_size: -
d_call: TRBD1
cdr3_aa: CASSPRDRREQYF

j_call: TRBJ1-1
v_call: TRBV6-1
clone_size: -
d_call: -
cdr3_aa: CASSEVGKGEAFF

j_call: TRBJ2-2
v_call: TRBV2
clone_size: -
d_call: -
cdr3_aa: CASSGGSRGTGELFF

j_call: TRBJ1-6
v_call: TRBV12-3/TRBV12-4
clone_size: -
d_call: -
cdr3_aa: CASSLVNSPLHF

j_call: TRBJ1-3
v_call: TRBV3-1/TRBV3-2
clone_size: -
d_call: TRBD1
cdr3_aa: CASRQGGSSGNTIYF

j_call: TRBJ1-6
v_call: TRBV6-5
clone_size: -
d_call: -
cdr3_aa: CASNPRGTANSPLHF

j_call: TRBJ1-2
v_call: TRBV19
clone_size: -
d_call: -
cdr3_aa: CASKMRDQDYGYTF

j_call: TRBJ1-1
v_call: TRBV7-3
clone_size: -
d_call: -
cdr3_aa: CASSLGFITNTEAFF

j_call: TRBJ1-6
v_call: TRBV28
clone_size: -
d_call: TRBD1
cdr3_aa: CAGKSGTGESPLHF

j_call: TRBJ1-3
v_call: TRBV29-1
clone_size: once
d_call: -
cdr3_aa: CSVESRNTIYF